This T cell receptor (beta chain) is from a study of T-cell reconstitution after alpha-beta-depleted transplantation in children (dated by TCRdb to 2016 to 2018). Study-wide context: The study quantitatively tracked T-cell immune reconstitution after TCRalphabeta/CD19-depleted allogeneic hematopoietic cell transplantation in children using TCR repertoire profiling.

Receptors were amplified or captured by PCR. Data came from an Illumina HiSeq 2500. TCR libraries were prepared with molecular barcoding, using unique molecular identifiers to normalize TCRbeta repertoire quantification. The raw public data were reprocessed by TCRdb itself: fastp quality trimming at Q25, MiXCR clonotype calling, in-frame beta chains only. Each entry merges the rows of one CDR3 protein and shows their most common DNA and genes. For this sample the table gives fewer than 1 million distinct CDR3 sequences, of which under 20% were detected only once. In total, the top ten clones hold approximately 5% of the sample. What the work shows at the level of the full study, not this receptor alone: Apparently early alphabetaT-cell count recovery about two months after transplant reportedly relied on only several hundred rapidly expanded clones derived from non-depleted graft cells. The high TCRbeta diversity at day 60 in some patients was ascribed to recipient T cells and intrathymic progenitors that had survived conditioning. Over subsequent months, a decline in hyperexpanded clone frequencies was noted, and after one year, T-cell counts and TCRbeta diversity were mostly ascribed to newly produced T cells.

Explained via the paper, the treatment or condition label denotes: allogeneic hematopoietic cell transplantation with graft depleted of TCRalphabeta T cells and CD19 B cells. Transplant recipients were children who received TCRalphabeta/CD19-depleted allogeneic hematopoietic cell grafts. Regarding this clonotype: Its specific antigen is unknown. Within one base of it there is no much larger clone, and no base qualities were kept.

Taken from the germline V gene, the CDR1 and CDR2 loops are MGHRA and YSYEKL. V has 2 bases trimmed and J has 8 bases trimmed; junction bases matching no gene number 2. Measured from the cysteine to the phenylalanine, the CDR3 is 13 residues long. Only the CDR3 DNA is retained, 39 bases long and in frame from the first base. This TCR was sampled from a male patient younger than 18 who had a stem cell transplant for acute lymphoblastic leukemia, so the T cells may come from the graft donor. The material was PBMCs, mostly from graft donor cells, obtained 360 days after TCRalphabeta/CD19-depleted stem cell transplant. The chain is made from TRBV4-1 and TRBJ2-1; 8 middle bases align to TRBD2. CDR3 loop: CASSQPRGDEQFF. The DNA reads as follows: TGCGCCAGCAGCCAACCGCGGGGGGATGAGCAGTTCTTC.